Following are 22 T cell receptor beta chains from one sample sequenced in a study of monozygotic twins with inflammatory bowel disease. TCRdb re-called the 5' RACE reads and shows each CDR3 protein once, DNA omitted. The repertoire table contains roughly 150,000 distinct CDR3 sequences. The sample taken for sequencing was blood. All receptors come from a human donor with ulcerative colitis or Crohn's disease, or a healthy co-twin of an affected twin (not recorded which).

CDR3 amino acids: CASSLDSGYGYTF. The chain links TRBV5-1 to TRBJ1-2. Germline V gene lookup returns CDR1 SGHRS and CDR2 YFSETQ. The CDR3 contains 13 residues.

The J gene is TRBJ1-2, the V gene TRBV20-1; TCRdb returns TRBD1, unconfirmable since there is no DNA. Looked up from germline, CDR1 is DFQATT and CDR2 is SNEGSKA (reference sequence). The CDR3 runs to 12 residues. The CDR3 loop is CSASGVGYGYTF.

The chain couples TRBV6-1 to TRBJ2-7. This CDR3 comprises 14 residues. Germline V gives CDR1 MNHNS, CDR2 SASEGT. The CDR3 here is CASTTHGVSYEQYF.

The rearrangement links TRBV7-3 to TRBJ1-5. This CDR3 is built from 15 residues. Germline-derived CDR1 and CDR2 are SGHTA and FQGTGA. CDR3 residues: CASSLHSSLNQPQHF.

The chain couples TRBV5-1 to TRBJ1-2; TCRdb indicates TRBD1, and absent DNA this call remains unverified. This CDR3 is built from 13 residues. CDR1 is SGHRS and CDR2 is YFSETQ in the germline V gene. CDR3 residues: CASSLEVPYGYTF.

The chain carries TRBV18 and TRBJ1-2. This CDR3 contains 14 residues. The germline V gene has CDR1 KGHSH and CDR2 LQKENI. CDR3 loop: CASSPGGRIYGYTF.

The rearrangement joins TRBV20-1 to TRBJ2-7; TCRdb's assignment of TRBD1 cannot be checked, as there is no DNA. The CDR3 has 12 residues. CDR1 and CDR2 (germline): DFQATT, SNEGSKA (reference sequence). The CDR3 reads CSADTRGLEQYF.

This chain links TRBV6-5 with TRBJ2-1; absent DNA, TCRdb's TRBD2 call cannot be checked. CDR1 and CDR2 (germline): MNHEY, SVGAGI. This CDR3 has 17 residues. This CDR3 reads CASSYQIPGLAGDEAFF.

This chain joins TRBV10-1 and TRBJ2-2; TCRdb picks TRBD1, but there is no DNA to check that call. There are 15 residues in the CDR3. Germline V gene sequence: CDR1 WNHNN, CDR2 SYGVQD (reference sequence). The CDR3 protein is CASSAHGSGTGELFF.

This chain uses TRBV7-2 with TRBJ2-3; TCRdb gives TRBD1 as the D gene, but with no DNA this cannot be confirmed. CDR1 is SGHTA, CDR2 FQGNSA, per germline. The CDR3 is 17 residues long. The CDR3 reads CASSLAPGGTGTDTQYF. The whole variable domain, remainder taken from reference TRBV7-2 and TRBJ2-3, is GAGVSQSPSNKVTEKGKDVELRCDPISGHTALYWYRQSLGQGLEFLIYFQGNSAPDKSGLPSDRFSAERTGGSVSTLTIQRTQQEDSAVYLCASSLAPGGTGTDTQYFGPGTRLTVL.

The chain is built from TRBV29-1 and TRBJ1-2; TCRdb's D call of TRBD1 is untestable without DNA. This CDR3 comprises 12 residues. The V gene's germline CDR1 is SQVTM and CDR2 ANQGSEA. This CDR3 is CSADGHNYGYTF.

The gene calls are TRBV7-9 and TRBJ2-1. The length of the CDR3 is 15 residues. From germline, CDR1 is SEHNR and CDR2 FQNEAQ (reference sequence). CDR3 amino acids: CASGTSGPMGNEQFF.

The chain is built from TRBV5-1 and TRBJ2-3; TCRdb proposes TRBD1, but this gene call is untestable without DNA. The CDR3 is made up of 12 amino acids. The germline gives CDR1 SGHRS, CDR2 YFSETQ. The CDR3 here is CASRPGGDTQYF.

The rearrangement links TRBV6-2 or TRBV6-3 to TRBJ2-1; TCRdb lists TRBD1, though no DNA is available to test this call. The CDR3 covers 15 residues. The germline CDR1 and CDR2 sequences are MNHEY and SVGEGT. CDR3 in amino acids: CASSSRDRVYNEQFF.

The genes are TRBV20-1 and TRBJ1-1; no DNA is available, so the TRBD1 call from TCRdb remains unchecked. The CDR3 loop spans 16 amino acids. In germline, CDR1 is DFQATT, CDR2 SNEGSKA (reference sequence). The CDR3 protein is CSARGGNRGQGHLAFF.

V and J are TRBV6-1 and TRBJ2-7; TCRdb's assignment of TRBD2 cannot be checked, as there is no DNA. This CDR3 is built from 15 residues. Germline V gene lookup returns CDR1 MNHNS and CDR2 SASEGT. CDR3 loop: CASRIAAEGPYEQYF.

The rearrangement uses TRBV6-2 or TRBV6-3 and TRBJ1-5; the TCRdb call, TRBD1, lacks DNA for checking. Germline CDR1 and CDR2: MNHEY and SVGEGT. CDR3 length: 16 amino acids. The CDR3 region is CASRALGTGANQPQHF.

V is TRBV6-5 and J is TRBJ1-2; there is no DNA to check the TCRdb D call of TRBD1. CDR1 is MNHEY, CDR2 SVGAGI, per germline. CDR3 length: 15 amino acids. This CDR3 reads CASSYSGIGAPGYTF.

V is TRBV5-4 and J is TRBJ2-1. Germline V gene sequence: CDR1 SGHNT, CDR2 YYREEE (reference sequence). CDR3 size: 15 residues. The chain's CDR3 is CASSLSGGSYNEQFF.

The chain has TRBV5-1 and TRBJ2-7. The CDR3 runs to 14 residues. Germline V gene lookup returns CDR1 SGHRS and CDR2 YFSETQ. The CDR3 spells CASSFAVAPYEQYF.

This sequence joins TRBV19 and TRBJ1-2. The germline V gene encodes CDR1 LNHDA and CDR2 SQIVND (reference sequence). This CDR3 contains 15 residues. The CDR3 spells CASSILLSGDYGYTF.

This chain joins TRBV4-2 and TRBJ1-1; TCRdb outputs TRBD1, but without DNA this stays unchecked. The CDR3 runs to 15 residues. The germline V gene has CDR1 LGHNA and CDR2 YNFKEQ. CDR3: CASSQEDRLNTEAFF.